Listed here are 27 T cell receptor beta chains from one sample, sequenced in a study of cytotoxic CD8 clonotypes in ibrutinib-treated CLL. Some clones are missing from TCRdb's copy, which holds only in-frame ones; the method was immunoSEQ multiplex PCR. Among roughly 200,000 clones, around 72% were seen once, and the ten largest hold around an eighth. The sequencing here drew on PBMCs, taken after 24 months of ibrutinib treatment. These receptor sequences come from a human donor with chronic lymphocytic leukemia.

This chain connects TRBV15 to TRBJ1-4, with TRBD1 matching over 7 bases. The germline CDR1 and CDR2 sequences are LNHNV and YYDKDF (reference sequence). With 0 bases clipped from V and 6 bases from J, the junction kept 7 bases outside the gene matches. This CDR3 region has 16 residues. CDR3 coding DNA: TGTGCCACCAGCAGAGATCGGGGACAGAGCCATGAAAAACTGTTTTTT. Translated, it gives CATSRDRGQSHEKLFF.

This clone was counted a few times. The J gene is TRBJ2-2, the V gene TRBV19, with TRBD2 as a possible D gene (6 bases). Between the trimmed V and J ends, which lost 3 bases and 1 base, there was a span of 9 bases. The CDR3 consists of 15 residues. CDR1 and CDR2 (germline): LNHDA, SQIVND (reference sequence). CDR3 protein: CASSIGGKNTGELFF. In DNA, the CDR3 is TGTGCCAGTAGTATTGGCGGGAAGAACACCGGGGAGCTGTTTTTT.

The sample holds one count of this clone. The V gene is TRBV27, the J gene TRBJ1-1; D gene unclear. The germline CDR1 and CDR2 sequences are MNHEY and SMNVEV (reference sequence). The CDR3 consists of 14 residues. Trimming shortened V by 0 bases and J by 0 bases, and 5 bases separated the two germline ends. CDR3 sequence (DNA): TGTGCCAGCAGTTTATCTCCAATGAACACTGAAGCTTTCTTT. It yields the protein CASSLSPMNTEAFF.

This chain uses TRBV30 with TRBJ2-3, with 7 bases fitting TRBD2. The V gene's germline CDR1 is GTSNPN and CDR2 SVGIG (reference sequence). CDR3 length: 15 residues. J was trimmed by 2 bases and V by 4 bases; bases with no gene match: 9. CDR3 amino acids: CAWTYNAGATDTQYF. In DNA, the CDR3 is TGTGCCTGGACATACAATGCGGGAGCCACAGATACGCAGTATTTT.

This clone appeared a few times. The genes are TRBV4-1 and TRBJ2-5; TRBD2 agrees at 7 bases. The CDR3 totals 15 residues. Germline V gene data show CDR1 as MGHRA and CDR2 as YSYEKL. V gave up 1 base and J gave up 5 bases; unmatched junction bases: 7. The CDR3 reads CASSQGEGGFETQYF. The CDR3 bases are TGCGCCAGCAGCCAAGGGGAGGGTGGTTTCGAGACCCAGTACTTC.

The chain carries TRBV6-5 and TRBJ2-7, with D perhaps matching TRBD2 (6 bases). Germline V gene lookup returns CDR1 MNHEY and CDR2 SVGAGI. The V end was cut by 5 bases, the J end by 0 bases, with 8 bases between. The CDR3 runs 13 residues. The CDR3 DNA follows: TGTGCCAGCAGTCCTAGCGCCTCCTACGAGCAGTACTTC. Residues: CASSPSASYEQYF.

This clone came up a few times. The V gene is TRBV7-7, the J gene TRBJ2-5; unclear D gene. Per the germline V gene, CDR1 is SSHAT and CDR2 is FNYEAQ (reference sequence). The CDR3 contains 12 residues. The V end lost 4 bases, the J end lost 5 bases, and 8 bases lay between the germline ends. The CDR3 spells CASSSQMETQYF. As DNA, the CDR3 is TGTGCCAGCAGCTCCCAAATGGAGACCCAGTACTTC.

The chain is built from TRBV28 and TRBJ1-3; D ambiguous. Trimming stripped 7 bases from V and 4 bases from J, with 20 bases between. Germline V gene lookup returns CDR1 MDHEN and CDR2 SYDVKM. The CDR3 is 16 amino acids. CDR3 coding DNA: TGTGCCAGCAACCAGGCCGGGCCATTACTAGGAAACACCATATATTTT. Protein product: CASNQAGPLLGNTIYF. Together with reference TRBV28 and TRBJ1-3, the CDR3 gives the full variable domain: DVKVTQSSRYLVKRTGEKVFLECVQDMDHENMFWYRQDPGLGLRLIYFSYDVKMKEKGDIPEGYSVSREKKERFSLILESASTNQTSMYLCASNQAGPLLGNTIYFGEGSWLTVV.

The chain recombines TRBV7-3 with TRBJ2-5, with D unresolved. This CDR3 spans 13 amino acids. CDR1 is SGHTA and CDR2 is FQGTGA in the germline V gene. V shed 2 bases and J shed 4 bases, with 8 bases lying between them. CDR3 residues: CASSLDGGETQYF. The CDR3 DNA reads TGTGCCAGCAGCTTAGATGGTGGAGAGACCCAGTACTTC. Full variable domain (outside the CDR3, taken from reference TRBV7-3 and TRBJ2-5): GAGVSQTPSNKVTEKGKYVELRCDPISGHTALYWYRQSLGQGPEFLIYFQGTGAADDSGLPNDRFFAVRPEGSVSTLKIQRTERGDSAVYLCASSLDGGETQYFGPGTRLLVL.

This sequence joins TRBV4-3 and TRBJ2-3, with TRBD2 matching over 11 bases. The CDR3 has 15 amino acids. The trim removed 4 bases at V and 7 bases at J, leaving 7 bases unmatched. CDR1 and CDR2 (germline): LGHNA, YSLEER. The CDR3 here is CASSLSGLADHTQYF. DNA for the CDR3: TGCGCCAGCAGCCTATCGGGACTAGCGGATCATACGCAGTATTTT.

This clone was found a few times. An end of the junction differs from the germline gene, which may be a read error. CDR3 amino acids: CAWSIGTRKSSF. CDR3 DNA: TGTGCCTGGAGTATTGGGACGAGGAAAAGTAGCTTC. The rearrangement uses TRBV30 and TRBJ2-7; TRBD1 or TRBD2 may be the D gene (5 bases each). Germline CDR1 and CDR2: GTSNPN and SVGIG (reference sequence). The CDR3 sequence is 12 residues long.

The rearrangement uses TRBV15 and TRBJ2-1; 10 bases agree with TRBD2. This CDR3 contains 15 residues. V was clipped by 1 base and J by 8 bases; unmatched bases: 5. Germline CDR1 and CDR2: LNHNV and YYDKDF (reference sequence). The CDR3 spells CATSRVQREGDEQFF. For the CDR3, the DNA is TGTGCCACCAGCAGAGTCCAGCGGGAGGGGGATGAGCAGTTCTTC.

This chain links TRBV7-9 with TRBJ2-3, with a weak D call TRBD1 (6 bases). V was clipped by 1 base and J by 1 base, with 12 bases between them. This CDR3 is built from 16 residues. In germline, CDR1 is SEHNR, CDR2 FQNEAQ (reference sequence). The CDR3 coding sequence is TGTGCCAGCAGCTTAGAGGCGGCAGGGGGCACAGATACGCAGTATTTT. Translation: CASSLEAAGGTDTQYF.

This clone has ten or more counts. The CDR3 region has the DNA TGTGCCAGCAGTTGGCAGGGGTACACAGATACGCAGTATTTT. This sequence encodes CASSWQGYTDTQYF. The chain links TRBV27 to TRBJ2-3; tentatively, D is TRBD1 (6 bases). This CDR3 comprises 14 residues. V was pared by 4 bases and J by 2 bases, with 10 bases between. Germline V CDR1 and CDR2: MNHEY, SMNVEV (reference sequence).

The chain has TRBV2 and TRBJ2-7; tentative D call: TRBD2 (5 bases). The CDR3 is 13 amino acids. Germline lookup yields CDR1 SNHLY and CDR2 FYNNEI. V was pared by 8 bases and J by 6 bases, with 17 bases between. CDR3 DNA: TGTGCCAGCGCCCCTCAACTAGGCTCCGAGCAGTACTTC. Translating gives CASAPQLGSEQYF. Combining the CDR3 with reference TRBV2 and TRBJ2-7 gives the whole variable domain EPEVTQTPSHQVTQMGQEVILRCVPISNHLYFYWYRQILGQKVEFLVSFYNNEISEKSEIFDDQFSVERPDGSNFTLKIRSTKLEDSAMYFCASAPQLGSEQYFGPGTRLTVT.

The gene calls are TRBV4-3 and TRBJ1-1, with D unclear. V was clipped by 2 bases and J by 2 bases, with 12 bases between them. CDR1 LGHNA and CDR2 YSLEER come from the germline V gene. CDR3 length equals 15 residues. In nucleotides, the CDR3 is TGCGCCAGCAGCCAAATCTGGTGGAACAACACTGAAGCTTTCTTT. It yields the protein CASSQIWWNNTEAFF.

The rearrangement joins TRBV4-3 to TRBJ2-2, with 7 bases matching TRBD1. The CDR3 is 15 amino acids. The V gene's germline CDR1 is LGHNA and CDR2 YSLEER. After removal of 4 bases from V and 1 base from J, the junction contained 3 bases not matched to a gene. The CDR3 coding sequence is TGCGCCAGCAGCCGGGGACAGTGGAACACCGGGGAGCTGTTTTTT. It yields the protein CASSRGQWNTGELFF.

This clone came up once. The gene calls are TRBV30 and TRBJ1-1; D unresolved. CDR1 and CDR2 from the germline V gene are GTSNPN and SVGIG (reference sequence). V was trimmed by 3 bases and J by 0 bases, leaving 11 bases between them. The CDR3 contains 14 residues. The CDR3 sequence: CAWSYTRMNTEAFF. The CDR3 DNA reads as TGTGCCTGGAGCTACACAAGAATGAACACTGAAGCTTTCTTT.

This clone has only one observation. The rearrangement uses TRBV9 and TRBJ2-2, with 11 bases lining up with TRBD2. J gave up 4 bases and V 4 bases, and 3 bases lay outside the gene matches. Germline assignment: CDR1 SGDLS and CDR2 YYNGEE. This CDR3 is 15 amino acids long. CDR3 region: CASSIGTSGTGELFF. The CDR3 coding sequence is TGTGCCAGCAGCATCGGGACTAGCGGCACCGGGGAGCTGTTTTTT.

The chain recombines TRBV2 with TRBJ1-5; TRBD1 agrees at 12 bases. CDR1 is SNHLY, CDR2 FYNNEI, per germline. Germline trimming cut 2 bases from V and 4 bases from J; bases unmatched to any gene: 9. This CDR3 is built from 18 residues. CDR3 protein: CASSERGQGAYKNQPQHF. CDR3 DNA: TGTGCCAGCAGTGAACGGGGACAGGGGGCTTATAAGAATCAGCCCCAGCATTTT.

This clone was detected only a few times. This chain joins TRBV5-8 and TRBJ2-3, with 7 positions matching TRBD1. This CDR3 spans 14 amino acids. With 6 bases clipped from V and 4 bases from J, the junction kept 8 bases outside the gene matches. Germline V lookup: CDR1 SGHTS, CDR2 YDEGEE. The CDR3 loop is CASNFDREADTQYF. The CDR3, as DNA: TGTGCCAGCAATTTTGACAGGGAAGCAGATACGCAGTATTTT.

The chain uses TRBV23-1 and TRBJ1-2; the D is unclear. TRBV23-1 counts as an open reading frame of uncertain function. The V end was cut by 0 bases, the J end by 0 bases, with 11 bases between. The CDR3 length is 16 residues. CDR3 in DNA: TGCGCCAGCAGTCAATCCGCCGCAGAAGCTAACTATGGCTACACCTTC. Amino acid sequence: CASSQSAAEANYGYTF.

The rearrangement uses TRBV5-4 and TRBJ2-5; 15 bases fit TRBD2. Trimming took 4 bases from V and 4 from J; bases not matched to a gene: 2. The germline V gene encodes CDR1 SGHNT and CDR2 YYREEE (reference sequence). This CDR3 has 15 residues. In DNA form, the CDR3 reads TGTGCCAGCAGCGTGGGACTAGCGGGAGGAGAGACCCAGTACTTC. Amino acids: CASSVGLAGGETQYF.

Details on this clone: Other DNA sequences in this sample translate to the same CDR3. V is TRBV6-5 and J is TRBJ2-7, with TRBD2 matching 7 bases. Germline loops: CDR1 MNHEY, CDR2 SVGAGI. This CDR3 is built from 13 residues. J gave up 3 bases and V 5 bases, and 4 bases lay outside the gene matches. CDR3 in amino acids: CASSPSGNYEQYF. The CDR3 nucleotides are TGTGCCAGCAGTCCTAGCGGAAACTACGAGCAGTACTTC.

With regard to this clone: Other nucleotide sequences from this sample produce the same CDR3. The V gene is TRBV18, the J gene TRBJ2-3, with no clear D. The CDR3 is 12 amino acids. Germline loops: CDR1 KGHSH, CDR2 LQKENI. V lost 3 bases and J lost 2, with 3 bases in between. The CDR3 region has the DNA TGTGCCAGCTCACCTTCCACAGATACGCAGTATTTT. It encodes CASSPSTDTQYF.

This clone was seen more than once but under ten times. CDR3: CASRGAGVGEQYF. The CDR3 DNA follows: TGTGCCAGCAGGGGAGCGGGAGTGGGCGAGCAGTACTTC. The V call is TRBV27, the J call TRBJ2-7; 8 bases map to TRBD2. Germline loops: CDR1 MNHEY, CDR2 SMNVEV (reference sequence). The CDR3 consists of 13 residues. V shed 6 bases and J 6 bases; nucleotides not matched to a gene: 7.

As DNA, the CDR3 is TGTGCCAGCATGCCCGGGACGAGGACTGAAGCTTTCTTT. The encoded protein is CASMPGTRTEAFF. This chain joins TRBV7-2 and TRBJ1-1; D is perhaps TRBD1 (5 bases). V was clipped by 7 bases and J by 5 bases, with 14 bases between them. The CDR3 runs to 13 residues. Germline values: CDR1 SGHTA, CDR2 FQGNSA.